These T cell receptor beta chains were read from a single sample in a study of blood T cells in healthy people across ages. TCRdb re-derived calls from the 5' RACE reads in MiXCR, one entry per CDR3 protein. In the table there are hundreds of thousands of distinct CDR3 sequences, more than 45% of which are singletons. Input material: blood. Receptors were obtained from a man between 25 and 39 years old in good health. Both conserved end residues are part of each CDR3. Each record gives: clone size, D gene, V gene, J gene, CDR3 DNA, CDR3 protein. The D gene is left open where the match is weak. Not all rows give a size; the values are once, few, many and, for expanded clones, a class.

NA	NA	TRBV28	TRBJ2-7	TGTGCCAGCAGTTTATTGTATTACGAGCAGTACTTC	CASSLLYYEQYF
NA	NA	TRBV7-6	TRBJ2-2	TGTGCCAGCAGCCCAGGAGCGGATTCTTACACCGGGGAGCTGTTTTTT	CASSPGADSYTGELFF
NA	NA	TRBV10-3	TRBJ1-2	TGTGCCATCAGTGAGGGGGCGGGAATGTATGGCTACACCTTC	CAISEGAGMYGYTF
few	NA	TRBV29-1	TRBJ1-5	TGCAGCGTTCTAACGGGTTTCAATCAGCCCCAGCATTTT	CSVLTGFNQPQHF
many	TRBD1	TRBV20-1	TRBJ1-1	TGCAGTGCTACCAGGGGGCCGAACACTGAAGCTTTCTTT	CSATRGPNTEAFF
NA	NA	TRBV18	TRBJ2-1	TGTGCCAGCTCACCAGGGGTGCAGTTCTTC	CASSPGVQFF
few	NA	TRBV4-2	TRBJ1-2	TGTGCCAGCAGCCAAGTAGGGGTTTTCTCCTATGGCTACACCTTC	CASSQVGVFSYGYTF
NA	NA	TRBV21-1	TRBJ2-3	TGTGCCAGCAGCAAAGGGGACCGGGGTAATACGCAGTATTTT	CASSKGDRGNTQYF
NA	NA	TRBV20-1	TRBJ2-5	TGCAGTGCTAGAGTGGCAGGGATGGAGACCCAGTACTTC	CSARVAGMETQYF
NA	TRBD1	TRBV20-1	TRBJ2-1	TGCAGTGCTAGCGCAGGGGGTATGTACAATGAGCAGTTCTTC	CSASAGGMYNEQFF
NA	NA	TRBV5-8	TRBJ2-7	TGTGCCAGCAGCTTCAGGGTCAGCGGCTCCTACGAGCAGTACTTC	CASSFRVSGSYEQYF
NA	NA	TRBV20-1	TRBJ2-1	TGCAGTGCTAGAAAACCCCGGGATTGGGAGTACAATGAGCAGTTCTTC	CSARKPRDWEYNEQFF